Below are 30 T cell receptor beta chains sequenced from a single sample in a study of control samples from healthy donors and cancer patients. Clones were sequenced by immunoSEQ multiplex PCR, and TCRdb holds only the in-frame ones, with some missing. The sample includes 120,000 or so clones, roughly 90% of them seen just once. What was sequenced was blood. The origin of the receptors is a man in his late teens or twenties in good health.

The J gene is TRBJ1-5, the V gene TRBV7-9; D not resolved. V gave up 1 base and J gave up 9 bases, with 16 bases separating them. Germline CDR1 is SEHNR and CDR2 is FQNEAQ (reference sequence). This CDR3 spans 15 amino acids. The CDR3 sequence: CASSLGEAGFGPQHF. The CDR3 DNA follows: TGTGCCAGCAGCTTAGGGGAAGCGGGGTTCGGGCCCCAGCATTTT.

This chain links TRBV12-5 with TRBJ2-7; D is perhaps TRBD2 (6 bases). The CDR3 runs 21 residues. Trimming stripped 0 bases from V and 0 bases from J, with 27 bases between. Looked up from germline, CDR1 is LGHNT and CDR2 is FRNRAP. CDR3 region: CASGLVLWGREDGFYSYEQYF. Here the CDR3 DNA reads TGTGCTAGTGGTTTGGTACTTTGGGGCAGGGAGGACGGTTTCTACTCCTACGAGCAGTACTTC.

The J gene is TRBJ2-5, the V gene TRBV11-2; the D gene is possibly TRBD2 (5 bases). The CDR3 covers 14 residues. CDR1 is SGHAT and CDR2 is FQNNGV in the germline V gene. Trimming left V 5 bases short and J 9 bases short, with 19 bases between. In nucleotides, the CDR3 is TGTGCCAGCAGCGGGCTGGTTGGTCTCGGGGCCCAGTACTTC. Translating gives CASSGLVGLGAQYF.

This clone was observed a single time. The chain carries TRBV27 and TRBJ2-7; 8 nucleotides line up with TRBD2. CDR3 size: 14 residues. Germline CDR1 is MNHEY and CDR2 is SMNVEV (reference sequence). The junction had 8 bases not matched to a gene; V was cut back by 5 bases and J by 5 bases. CDR3 bases: TGTGCCAGCAGTGTTTATAGCGGGGACCACGAGCAGTACTTC. It yields the protein CASSVYSGDHEQYF.

The V gene is TRBV7-3, the J gene TRBJ2-2, with 7 bases that match TRBD1. The V gene's germline CDR1 is SGHTA and CDR2 FQGTGA. This CDR3 has 16 residues. V dropped 5 bases and J dropped 2; count of bases not matched to a gene: 8. The CDR3 reads CASSPNRGTNTGELFF. The CDR3 DNA reads TGTGCCAGCAGCCCAAACAGGGGCACTAACACCGGGGAGCTGTTTTTT.

The genes are TRBV11-2 and TRBJ2-7, with D unresolved. Germline V gene sequence: CDR1 SGHAT, CDR2 FQNNGV. Trimming pared 2 bases from V and 3 bases from J, leaving 8 bases between. CDR3 length: 13 amino acids. Here the CDR3 reads CASSLKRSYEQYF. Here the CDR3 DNA reads TGTGCCAGCAGCTTAAAACGAAGCTACGAGCAGTACTTC.

This clone was seen a single time. CDR3 sequence: CASSQGLAGGVDTQYF. CDR3 DNA: TGTGCCAGCAGCCAGGGACTAGCGGGGGGAGTTGATACGCAGTATTTT. This sequence joins TRBV11-2 and TRBJ2-3; TRBD2 agrees at 15 bases. CDR1 and CDR2 (germline): SGHAT, FQNNGV. V lost 5 bases to trimming and J lost 6 bases; unmatched junction nucleotides: 6. This CDR3 is built from 16 residues.

The rearrangement joins TRBV30 to TRBJ1-1; D not resolved. CDR3 length equals 15 residues. Per the germline V gene, CDR1 is GTSNPN and CDR2 is SVGIG (reference sequence). Deletions cut 0 bases from V and 0 bases from J, with 11 bases between. Here the CDR3 reads CAWSVLGELNTEAFF. The CDR3 DNA is TGTGCCTGGAGTGTACTGGGAGAACTGAACACTGAAGCTTTCTTT.

V is TRBV11-1 and J is TRBJ1-2; no clear D. V dropped 1 base and J dropped 2 bases, with 11 bases sitting between them. The length of the CDR3 is 15 residues. Germline V CDR1 and CDR2: SGHAT, FQDESV (reference sequence). The CDR3 coding sequence is TGTGCCAGCAGCTTAGGTGTGGACGGAAACTATGGCTACACCTTC. It translates to CASSLGVDGNYGYTF.

This clone was counted once. CDR3 amino acids: CASSIIGGLATGELFF. The CDR3 nucleotides are TGTGCCAGTAGTATAATCGGGGGTTTGGCCACCGGGGAGCTGTTTTTT. The chain uses TRBV19 and TRBJ2-2; D is perhaps TRBD2 (6 bases). Germline CDR1 reads LNHDA; CDR2 reads SQIVND (reference sequence). The CDR3 spans 16 residues. Trimming stripped 2 bases from V and 4 bases from J, with 14 bases between. Using reference TRBV19 and TRBJ2-2 for the parts outside the CDR3, the full variable domain is DGGITQSPKYLFRKEGQNVTLSCEQNLNHDAMYWYRQDPGQGLRLIYYSQIVNDFQKGDIAEGYSVSREKKESFPLTVTSAQKNPTAFYLCASSIIGGLATGELFFGEGSRLTVL.

The chain carries TRBV19 and TRBJ1-3, with TRBD1 matching over 8 bases. Germline assignment: CDR1 LNHDA and CDR2 SQIVND (reference sequence). The CDR3 contains 16 residues. V trimming: 4 bases; J trimming: 1 base; junction bases outside the gene matches: 6. In DNA, the CDR3 is TGTGCCAGTAGTAGGACAGGGAGCCGTTCTGGAAACACCATATATTTT. Translated: CASSRTGSRSGNTIYF.

This chain joins TRBV30 and TRBJ2-5; 7 bases fit TRBD1. J lost 5 bases, V lost 1 base, and 4 bases had no gene match. This CDR3 region has 13 residues. Per germline, CDR1 GTSNPN and CDR2 SVGIG (reference sequence). CDR3 in amino acids: CAWSGLQGETQYF. DNA of the CDR3: TGTGCCTGGAGTGGATTACAGGGGGAGACCCAGTACTTC. Full variable domain (missing parts from reference TRBV30 and TRBJ2-5): SQTIHQWPATLVQPVGSPLSLECTVEGTSNPNLYWYRQAAGRGLQLLFYSVGIGQISSEVPQNLSASRPQDRQFILSSKKLLLSDSGFYLCAWSGLQGETQYFGPGTRLLVL.

The chain has TRBV9 and TRBJ1-1; D is uncertain. The CDR3 loop spans 14 amino acids. V lost 0 bases, J lost 1 base, and 7 bases lay in between. The germline V gene has CDR1 SGDLS and CDR2 YYNGEE. DNA of the CDR3: TGTGCCAGCAGCGTAGACCATAGGAACACTGAAGCTTTCTTT. Protein sequence: CASSVDHRNTEAFF.

The rearrangement uses TRBV5-1 and TRBJ1-1, with D possibly TRBD1 on 5 matching bases. Germline CDR1 and CDR2: SGHRS and YFSETQ. This CDR3 has 15 residues. Trimming shortened V by 0 bases and J by 7 bases, and 16 bases separated the two germline ends. CDR3 DNA sequence: TGCGCCAGCAGCTTGGCTACCGGGACGGCCCTTGAAGCTTTCTTT. As protein: CASSLATGTALEAFF. Using reference TRBV5-1 and TRBJ1-1 for the parts outside the CDR3, the full variable domain is KAGVTQTPRYLIKTRGQQVTLSCSPISGHRSVSWYQQTPGQGLQFLFEYFSETQRNKGNFPGRFSGRQFSNSRSEMNVSTLELGDSALYLCASSLATGTALEAFFGQGTRLTVV.

This rearrangement joins TRBV29-1 to TRBJ2-7, with 8 bases identical to TRBD1. With V trimmed by 4 bases and J by 0 bases, 5 bases remained unmatched. Germline assignment: CDR1 SQVTM and CDR2 ANQGSEA. The CDR3 extends over 14 amino acids. The CDR3 loop reads CSVGTGYSSYEQYF. CDR3 nucleotide sequence: TGCAGCGTTGGGACAGGGTATAGCTCCTACGAGCAGTACTTC.

The chain uses TRBV13 and TRBJ1-1, with D unresolved. CDR1 and CDR2 (germline): PRHDT, FYEKMQ (reference sequence). CDR3 length: 14 amino acids. V was cut by 5 bases and J by 0 bases, with 10 bases left in between. The CDR3 nucleotides are TGTGCCAGCAGCCATGGGCCAGTGAACACTGAAGCTTTCTTT. Translation: CASSHGPVNTEAFF. Filled out from reference TRBV13 and TRBJ1-1, the complete variable domain reads AAGVIQSPRHLIKEKRETATLKCYPIPRHDTVYWYQQGPGQDPQFLISFYEKMQSDKGSIPDRFSAQQFSDYHSELNMSSLELGDSALYFCASSHGPVNTEAFFGQGTRLTVV.

The genes are TRBV30 and TRBJ1-4; D is perhaps TRBD1 (6 bases). Germline CDR1 reads GTSNPN; CDR2 reads SVGIG (reference sequence). The V end lost 3 bases, the J end lost 1 base, and 21 bases lay between the germline ends. The CDR3 has 18 residues. The CDR3 loop reads CAWRRGREQGITNEKLFF. In nucleotides, the CDR3 is TGTGCCTGGAGGCGTGGAAGAGAACAGGGTATAACTAATGAAAAACTGTTTTTT.

The V gene is TRBV15, the J gene TRBJ1-2; 7 nucleotides line up with TRBD1. This CDR3 comprises 15 residues. V lost 7 bases, J lost 7 bases, and 15 bases stayed unmatched. In germline, CDR1 is LNHNV, CDR2 YYDKDF (reference sequence). The CDR3 region has the DNA TGTGCCACCAAATCAGGGGGAAACCCAGCAGGTGGCTACACCTTC. It yields the protein CATKSGGNPAGGYTF. Using reference TRBV15 and TRBJ1-2 for the parts outside the CDR3, the full variable domain is DAMVIQNPRYQVTQFGKPVTLSCSQTLNHNVMYWYQQKSSQAPKLLFHYYDKDFNNEADTPDNFQSRRPNTSFCFLDIRSPGLGDTAMYLCATKSGGNPAGGYTFGSGTRLTVV.

The table lists this clone with a count of one. The chain combines TRBV7-3 with TRBJ2-1; D ambiguous. The V and J ends lost 6 bases and 4 bases respectively, with 16 bases between them. The germline gives CDR1 SGHTA, CDR2 FQGTGA. This CDR3 spans 15 amino acids. The CDR3 sequence is CASSLHGPEYNEQFF. CDR3 sequence (DNA): TGTGCCAGCAGTTTACACGGGCCGGAGTACAATGAGCAGTTCTTC.

V usage is TRBV6-5 and J usage is TRBJ1-4; 8 bases align to TRBD1. The CDR3 length is 14 residues. After removal of 4 bases from V and 11 bases from J, the junction contained 9 bases not matched to a gene. In germline, CDR1 is MNHEY, CDR2 SVGAGI. CDR3 DNA sequence: TGTGCCAGCAGTTCGACAGGGGATGTTGACAAACTGTTTTTT. As protein: CASSSTGDVDKLFF.

The chain links TRBV10-3 to TRBJ2-3, with 9 bases matching TRBD2. CDR3 size: 16 residues. V was pared by 6 bases and J by 4 bases, with 11 bases of the junction left unmatched. Germline V gene lookup returns CDR1 ENHRY and CDR2 SYGVKD. This CDR3 is CAIRERGATLADTQYF. For the CDR3, the DNA is TGTGCCATCAGGGAGCGGGGGGCTACCTTGGCAGATACGCAGTATTTT.

The chain couples TRBV4-1 to TRBJ1-2; no clear D gene. Per the germline V gene, CDR1 is MGHRA and CDR2 is YSYEKL. The length of the CDR3 is 12 residues. V gave up 0 bases and J gave up 9 bases, with 8 bases separating them. In DNA form, the CDR3 reads TGCGCCAGCAGCCAAGATCTGCGAAGCTACACCTTC. It encodes CASSQDLRSYTF.

The chain uses TRBV5-4 and TRBJ2-3; 7 bases fit TRBD2. The V gene's germline CDR1 is SGHNT and CDR2 YYREEE (reference sequence). This CDR3 has 16 residues. The V gene end was trimmed by 0 bases and the J gene end by 2 bases; junction bases not matched to a gene: 6. The CDR3 DNA is TGTGCCAGCAGCTTGGGGTCTAGCGGATCCACAGATACGCAGTATTTT. Amino acids: CASSLGSSGSTDTQYF. Variable domain in full (rest from reference TRBV5-4 and TRBJ2-3): ETGVTQSPTHLIKTRGQQVTLRCSSQSGHNTVSWYQQALGQGPQFIFQYYREEENGRGNFPPRFSGLQFPNYSSELNVNALELDDSALYLCASSLGSSGSTDTQYFGPGTRLTVL.

This rearrangement joins TRBV7-9 to TRBJ1-6; TRBD1 might be the D (5 bases). With 1 base removed from V and 9 bases from J, the gap between germline ends came to 13 bases. CDR3 length: 15 amino acids. Germline assignment: CDR1 SEHNR and CDR2 FQNEAQ (reference sequence). This CDR3 is CASSLELGEGSPLHF. The CDR3 DNA follows: TGTGCCAGCAGCTTAGAATTGGGGGAAGGTTCACCCCTCCACTTT.

The chain recombines TRBV5-1 with TRBJ2-1; D unclear. Trimming took off 0 bases at V and 6 bases at J, with 10 bases between the two ends. The germline gives CDR1 SGHRS, CDR2 YFSETQ. This CDR3 region has 14 residues. DNA for the CDR3: TGCGCCAGCAGCTTGGTTGGACCCGGCAATGAGCAGTTCTTC. Amino acids: CASSLVGPGNEQFF.

The J gene is TRBJ2-7, the V gene TRBV2, with 9 bases matching TRBD1. Germline V CDR1 and CDR2: SNHLY, FYNNEI. This CDR3 has 15 amino acids. The junction had 8 bases not matched to a gene; V was cut back by 6 bases and J by 2 bases. The CDR3: CASSDGTGNPYEQYF. CDR3 DNA: TGTGCCAGCAGCGATGGGACAGGGAATCCCTACGAGCAGTACTTC.

The chain recombines TRBV3-1 (or the pseudogene TRBV3-2) with TRBJ2-3; no reliable D call. CDR1 and CDR2 from the germline V gene are LGHDT and YNNKEL (reference sequence). The CDR3 runs 15 residues. The V gene lost 4 bases and the J gene lost 5 bases, with 16 bases spanning the gap. The CDR3 nucleotides read TGTGCCAGCAGCCCGCTCGGGCCCTCGGTAGATACGCAGTATTTT. It codes for CASSPLGPSVDTQYF.

The V and J genes are TRBV7-9 and TRBJ2-7, with D perhaps matching TRBD1 (5 bases). V was pared by 3 bases and J by 0 bases, with 9 bases between. CDR1 and CDR2 from the germline V gene are SEHNR and FQNEAQ (reference sequence). The CDR3 is made up of 14 amino acids. DNA of the CDR3: TGTGCCAGCAGCTTTACAGGTAGCTCCTACGAGCAGTACTTC. This translates into CASSFTGSSYEQYF.

The CDR3 here is CASSFYPGETQYF. CDR3 in DNA: TGCGCCAGCAGCTTCTACCCGGGCGAGACCCAGTACTTC. J is TRBJ2-5 and V is TRBV5-1; D remains unclear. This CDR3 is 13 amino acids long. CDR1 is SGHRS, CDR2 YFSETQ, per germline. Trimming left V 2 bases short and J 5 bases short, with 10 bases between.

The chain joins TRBV6-6 to TRBJ1-2, with 7 bases identical to TRBD1. The CDR3 is 13 residues long. CDR1 is MNHNY, CDR2 SVGAGI, per germline (reference sequence). V dropped 7 bases and J dropped 6; count of bases not matched to a gene: 8. DNA of the CDR3: TGTGCCAGCAATACCGACAGGGATGATGGCTACACCTTC. Its protein product is CASNTDRDDGYTF.